The 19 T cell receptor beta chains below were found in one sample sequenced in a study of shared clonotypes between healthy human individuals. The assay was immunoSEQ multiplex PCR, and TCRdb's table has in-frame clones only and misses some. The sample holds about 1 million clones, around four fifths seen once. The sequenced sample consisted of memory CD4+ T cells sorted from blood. Indicated subset: CD45RA-negative fraction. Every receptor here comes from a man aged 18 to 29 in good health.

This clone was seen a handful of times. The chain employs TRBV18 and TRBJ2-1; the D is unclear. Trimming left V 5 bases short and J 3 bases short, with 8 bases between. CDR1 is KGHSH and CDR2 is LQKENI in the germline V gene. This CDR3 spans 13 amino acids. CDR3 bases: TGTGCCAGCTCAGCGGAGCTCTACAATGAGCAGTTCTTC. It is translated as CASSAELYNEQFF.

The chain carries TRBV6-5 and TRBJ2-5, with D possibly matching TRBD2 (5 bases). Trimming removed 2 bases at V and 1 base at J, with 11 bases between. Germline CDR1 is MNHEY and CDR2 is SVGAGI. This CDR3 contains 15 residues. CDR3 in DNA: TGTGCCAGCAGTTACGGCCCGGGAACCCAAGAGACCCAGTACTTC. Its translation: CASSYGPGTQETQYF.

This clone was detected a few times. V is TRBV11-2 and J is TRBJ2-3; weak D call: TRBD2 (6 bases). The germline gives CDR1 SGHAT, CDR2 FQNNGV. V dropped 3 bases and J dropped 2 bases, with 12 bases sitting between them. This CDR3 has 15 residues. CDR3 sequence: CASSLGGAYTDTQYF. CDR3 sequence (DNA): TGTGCCAGCAGCTTGGGGGGAGCCTACACAGATACGCAGTATTTT.

V gene TRBV10-3 combines with J gene TRBJ2-5, with TRBD2 identical over 7 bases. With V trimmed by 5 bases and J by 0 bases, 3 bases remained unmatched. Germline CDR1 reads ENHRY; CDR2 reads SYGVKD. CDR3 length: 14 amino acids. As DNA, the CDR3 is TGTGCCATCAGTCTCGGGGGGAACCAAGAGACCCAGTACTTC. It is translated as CAISLGGNQETQYF.

The chain has TRBV6-5 and TRBJ2-1; 9 bases align to TRBD1. The trim removed 6 bases at V and 1 base at J, leaving 4 bases unmatched. There are 15 residues in the CDR3. Germline V gene sequence: CDR1 MNHEY, CDR2 SVGAGI. CDR3 DNA sequence: TGTGCCAGCAGAAGAGGGACAGGGTCCTACAATGAGCAGTTCTTC. Protein: CASRRGTGSYNEQFF.

The chain uses TRBV30 and TRBJ1-6, with 7 bases lining up with TRBD1. Per germline, CDR1 GTSNPN and CDR2 SVGIG (reference sequence). V was pared by 5 bases and J by 7 bases, with 2 bases of the junction left unmatched. The CDR3 is 12 residues long. The CDR3 spells CAWGDRNSPLHF. The CDR3, as DNA: TGTGCCTGGGGGGACAGAAATTCACCCCTCCACTTT. The whole variable domain, remainder taken from reference TRBV30 and TRBJ1-6, is SQTIHQWPATLVQPVGSPLSLECTVEGTSNPNLYWYRQAAGRGLQLLFYSVGIGQISSEVPQNLSASRPQDRQFILSSKKLLLSDSGFYLCAWGDRNSPLHFGNGTRLTVT.

The genes are TRBV10-3 and TRBJ1-1, with D unclear. The germline V and J ends were trimmed by 6 bases and 0 bases, with 14 bases remaining between them. The germline CDR1 and CDR2 sequences are ENHRY and SYGVKD. The CDR3 is 15 residues long. CDR3 region: CAIRGAQGLNTEAFF. CDR3 coding DNA: TGTGCCATCAGGGGCGCCCAAGGGCTGAACACTGAAGCTTTCTTT.

The sample holds one count of this clone. The J gene is TRBJ1-1, the V gene TRBV18, with D tentatively TRBD1 (6 bases). Germline V gene data show CDR1 as KGHSH and CDR2 as LQKENI. The CDR3 consists of 14 residues. V gave up 4 bases and J gave up 4 bases, with 13 bases separating them. In DNA, the CDR3 is TGTGCCAGCTCACTTTCACAGGGTGCCACTGAAGCTTTCTTT. Translating gives CASSLSQGATEAFF.

Concerning this clone: The identical CDR3 is also encoded by other nucleotide sequences in the sample. This rearrangement joins TRBV18 to TRBJ1-1; 9 positions agree with TRBD1. Germline V gives CDR1 KGHSH, CDR2 LQKENI. V shed 4 bases and J 5 bases; nucleotides not matched to a gene: 2. The CDR3 loop spans 13 amino acids. In nucleotides, the CDR3 is TGTGCCAGCTCACGGGACAGGGATACTGAAGCTTTCTTT. Its translation is CASSRDRDTEAFF.

The rearrangement joins TRBV27 to TRBJ2-4, with TRBD1 matching 10 bases. With V trimmed by 5 bases and J by 0 bases, 7 bases remained unmatched. The CDR3 is 17 residues long. The germline CDR1 and CDR2 sequences are MNHEY and SMNVEV (reference sequence). The CDR3 DNA follows: TGTGCCAGCAGTCTCAGGACAGGGGGACCAGCCAAAAACATTCAGTACTTC. Encoded protein: CASSLRTGGPAKNIQYF.

The V gene is TRBV2, the J gene TRBJ1-1, with D hard to call. Trimming removed 7 bases from V and 2 bases from J, with 11 bases in between. The CDR3 totals 13 residues. Germline lookup yields CDR1 SNHLY and CDR2 FYNNEI. The CDR3 nucleotides are TGTGCCAGCACCGGTCAGGTTAACACTGAAGCTTTCTTT. Its translation is CASTGQVNTEAFF.

Regarding this clone: A junction end diverges from the germline sequence, so it may reflect a read error. The sample has other DNA sequences that encode this CDR3 too. The CDR3 DNA reads TGTGCTAGCAGCTTGGGCAGTAAAGAGACCCAGTACTTC. It translates to CASSLGSKETQYF. J is TRBJ2-5 and V is TRBV7-7; D not resolved. The CDR3 has 13 residues. Germline V CDR1 and CDR2: SSHAT, FNYEAQ (reference sequence).

The table lists this clone with a few counts. The chain recombines TRBV5-1 with TRBJ2-5; a possible D gene is TRBD1 (8 bases). Germline CDR1 is SGHRS and CDR2 is YFSETQ. This CDR3 is 15 amino acids long. V lost 3 bases and J 3 bases, leaving 15 bases between the germline ends. CDR3 residues: CASSWGGTGKETQYF. The DNA for the CDR3 is TGCGCCAGCAGCTGGGGAGGGACAGGCAAAGAGACCCAGTACTTC.

This rearrangement joins TRBV19 to TRBJ1-5; 10 nucleotides agree with TRBD1. The CDR3 extends over 14 amino acids. With V trimmed by 11 bases and J by 1 base, 5 bases remained unmatched. The germline CDR1 and CDR2 sequences are LNHDA and SQIVND (reference sequence). CDR3 protein: CAARDRGSNQPQHF. The DNA for the CDR3 is TGTGCCGCAAGGGACAGGGGAAGCAATCAGCCCCAGCATTTT.

This chain joins TRBV11-1 and TRBJ2-7; 10 bases match TRBD1. Germline V gene data show CDR1 as SGHAT and CDR2 as FQDESV (reference sequence). After removal of 3 bases from V and 7 bases from J, the junction contained 9 bases not matched to a gene. The CDR3 totals 15 residues. The CDR3 sequence: CASSFGQGGVTEQYF. The CDR3 region has the DNA TGTGCCAGCAGCTTCGGACAGGGGGGAGTTACTGAGCAGTACTTC.

The chain employs TRBV30 and TRBJ1-2; 9 nucleotides match TRBD1. Germline-derived CDR1 and CDR2 are GTSNPN and SVGIG (reference sequence). V gave up 7 bases and J gave up 0 bases; unmatched junction bases: 12. The CDR3 length is 16 residues. The CDR3 is CALFSRTGDTNYGYTF. DNA of the CDR3: TGTGCCTTGTTCTCTAGGACAGGGGACACTAACTATGGCTACACCTTC. The full variable domain, completed using reference TRBV30 and TRBJ1-2, is SQTIHQWPATLVQPVGSPLSLECTVEGTSNPNLYWYRQAAGRGLQLLFYSVGIGQISSEVPQNLSASRPQDRQFILSSKKLLLSDSGFYLCALFSRTGDTNYGYTFGSGTRLTVV.

The CDR3 DNA is TGCGCCAGCAGCCCTGTTGACAGGGTGAGAGAGACCCAGTACTTC. This gives the protein CASSPVDRVRETQYF. This chain uses TRBV5-1 with TRBJ2-5; 7 bases match TRBD1. The germline V gene has CDR1 SGHRS and CDR2 YFSETQ. This CDR3 has 15 amino acids. The trim removed 4 bases at V and 4 bases at J, leaving 10 bases unmatched.

This clone was seen more than once but under ten times. The V call is TRBV5-1, the J call TRBJ1-1; TRBD1 is a possible D gene (6 bases). Germline lookup yields CDR1 SGHRS and CDR2 YFSETQ. The CDR3 covers 13 residues. V was cut by 0 bases and J by 3 bases, with 6 bases left in between. The DNA for the CDR3 is TGCGCCAGCAGCTTGGGACAGGACACTGAAGCTTTCTTT. Protein sequence: CASSLGQDTEAFF.

This chain links TRBV5-6 with TRBJ1-3; D is unresolved. V lost 4 bases and J 4 bases, leaving 12 bases between the germline ends. This CDR3 has 14 amino acids. The germline V gene has CDR1 SGHDT and CDR2 YYEEEE. The chain's CDR3 is CASSLGSIGNTIYF. The CDR3 nucleotides are TGTGCCAGCAGCCTAGGGAGCATCGGAAACACCATATATTTT.